This T cell receptor (beta chain) was profiled in a study of T cell changes during pregnancy in multiple sclerosis. Looked up from germline, CDR1 is KGHSH and CDR2 is LQKENI. V gave up 0 bases and J gave up 4 bases, with 9 bases separating them. The CDR3 covers 14 residues. TCRdb's copy holds only in-frame clones and misses some; the assay was immunoSEQ multiplex PCR. The data contain approximately 74,000 clones, over 80% of them singletons. Sequencing used peripheral blood, obtained before pregnancy. The receptor was isolated from a female donor with multiple sclerosis, enrolled in a pregnancy study. The chain is built from TRBV18 and TRBJ2-5; D not certain. CDR3: CASSPPSPGETQYF. CDR3 nucleotide sequence: TGTGCCAGCTCACCACCTAGCCCGGGAGAGACCCAGTACTTC.